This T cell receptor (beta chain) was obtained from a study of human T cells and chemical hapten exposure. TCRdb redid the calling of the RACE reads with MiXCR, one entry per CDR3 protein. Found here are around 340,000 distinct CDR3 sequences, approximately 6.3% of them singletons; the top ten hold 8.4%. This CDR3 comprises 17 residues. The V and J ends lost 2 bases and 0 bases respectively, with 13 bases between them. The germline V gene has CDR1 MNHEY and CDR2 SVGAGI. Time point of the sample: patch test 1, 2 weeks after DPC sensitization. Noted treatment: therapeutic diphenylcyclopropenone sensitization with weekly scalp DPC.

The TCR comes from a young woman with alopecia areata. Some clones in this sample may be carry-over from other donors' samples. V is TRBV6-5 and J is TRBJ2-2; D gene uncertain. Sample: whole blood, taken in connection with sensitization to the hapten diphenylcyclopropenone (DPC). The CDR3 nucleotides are TGTGCCAGCAGTTACGCCCTAAACCCCCCGAACACCGGGGAGCTGTTTTTT. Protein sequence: CASSYALNPPNTGELFF.